Each of the 28 T cell receptor beta chains below was sequenced from the same sample in a study of control samples from healthy donors and cancer patients (dated by TCRdb to between 2020 and 2021). The method was the immunoSEQ multiplex PCR assay. The table comes from immuneACCESS by way of TCRdb, which keeps in-frame sequences with V and J called. Part of the clones is missing from these tables; in studies checked, under half for an unresolved V gene and the rest for unknown reasons. In all, the sample holds about 120,000 clones, and about nine tenths of those were seen once. The ten largest clones capture around 2.5% of the sample. The specimen sequenced was blood. The receptors stem from a man aged 35-49 years in good health.

CDR3 amino acids: CASSWAGGRGTGELFF. CDR3 in DNA: TGTGCCAGCAGCTGGGCAGGGGGCCGAGGTACCGGGGAGCTGTTTTTT. The chain couples TRBV5-5 to TRBJ2-2, with 8 bases lining up with TRBD1. This CDR3 is built from 16 residues. The ends lost 3 bases at V and 5 bases at J; junction bases unmatched: 9. Germline V gene sequence: CDR1 SGHKS, CDR2 YYEKEE (reference sequence).

The V gene is TRBV9, the J gene TRBJ1-4; D gene ambiguous. Germline-derived CDR1 and CDR2 are SGDLS and YYNGEE. The ends were cut back, 2 bases at V and 7 bases at J, with 12 bases in the middle. The CDR3 has 14 amino acids. The CDR3 loop is CASSVSRNSEKLFF. The CDR3 DNA sequence: TGTGCCAGCAGCGTTTCCAGGAATAGTGAAAAACTGTTTTTT.

The J gene is TRBJ2-5, the V gene TRBV14, with D unresolved. Germline V gene data show CDR1 as SGHDN and CDR2 as FVKESK. Trimming stripped 0 bases from V and 5 bases from J, with 13 bases between. The CDR3 runs to 15 residues. CDR3 amino acids: CASSQDLGNGETQYF. In DNA, the CDR3 is TGTGCCAGCAGCCAAGACTTGGGCAACGGGGAGACCCAGTACTTC.

This chain joins TRBV29-1 and TRBJ2-7; D is possibly TRBD2 (6 bases). Trimming cost V 7 bases and J 0 bases, with 16 bases left between them. The germline V gene has CDR1 SQVTM and CDR2 ANQGSEA. CDR3 length: 14 residues. The CDR3 coding sequence is TGCAGCGCCGGGAGTTCGGGCAGCTCCTACGAGCAGTACTTC. Translated, it gives CSAGSSGSSYEQYF.

This clone was found once. The CDR3 DNA sequence: TGCGCCAGCAGTGAAAACAGGGGCGATGAGCAGTTCTTC. As protein: CASSENRGDEQFF. The chain combines TRBV10-1 with TRBJ2-1; 7 bases match TRBD1. V was pared by 3 bases and J by 8 bases, with 4 bases of the junction left unmatched. CDR1 and CDR2 (germline): WNHNN, SYGVQD (reference sequence). The CDR3 has 13 residues.

The V and J genes are TRBV7-9 and TRBJ2-4; the D is unclear. V lost 3 bases to trimming and J lost 10 bases, with 7 bases between them. CDR3 length equals 11 residues. CDR1 is SEHNR and CDR2 is FQNEAQ in the germline V gene (reference sequence). The CDR3 DNA follows: TGTGCCAGCAGCTTTCTAGGAATTCAGTACTTC. It yields the protein CASSFLGIQYF.

CDR3 amino acids: CAVAVPIMTTRVTQYF. The DNA of the CDR3 is TGTGCCGTAGCAGTCCCGATTATGACAACCCGGGTGACCCAGTACTTC. J is TRBJ2-5 and V is TRBV25-1, with D unclear. V lost 11 bases and J lost 7, with 29 bases in between. Germline CDR1 and CDR2: MGHDK and SYGVNS. The CDR3 has 16 residues.

The genes are TRBV5-5 and TRBJ1-1, with 8 bases aligning to TRBD1. Germline V gives CDR1 SGHKS, CDR2 YYEKEE (reference sequence). The CDR3 loop spans 17 amino acids. Germline trimming cut 4 bases from V and 3 bases from J; bases unmatched to any gene: 14. The CDR3 region has the DNA TGTGCCAGCAGCCCACGAGGACAGGGTGCGGGGTACACTGAAGCTTTCTTT. Translating gives CASSPRGQGAGYTEAFF.

Comments on this clone: In the same sample, other DNA sequences code for this CDR3. The chain employs TRBV5-4 and TRBJ1-1, with D maybe TRBD1 (5 bases). Between the trimmed V and J ends, which lost 2 bases and 5 bases, there was a span of 19 bases. Germline CDR1 is SGHNT and CDR2 is YYREEE (reference sequence). The CDR3 sequence is 16 residues long. The CDR3 protein is CASSLPGPIRGTEAFF. Here the CDR3 DNA reads TGTGCCAGCAGCTTACCCGGGCCCATAAGGGGTACTGAAGCTTTCTTT.

The chain couples TRBV7-8 to TRBJ1-1; D uncertain. V lost 5 bases and J lost 6, with 16 bases in between. This CDR3 region has 14 residues. Germline V gene sequence: CDR1 SGHVS, CDR2 FQNEAQ. For the CDR3, the DNA is TGTGCCAGCAGCCCCCCGGGGAGGGTCTCTGAAGCTTTCTTT. Amino acid sequence: CASSPPGRVSEAFF. The variable domain in full, completed from reference TRBV7-8 and TRBJ1-1, reads GAGVSQSPRYKVAKRGQDVALRCDPISGHVSLFWYQQALGQGPEFLTYFQNEAQLDKSGLPSDRFFAERPEGSVSTLKIQRTQQEDSAVYLCASSPPGRVSEAFFGQGTRLTVV.

The chain has TRBV2 and TRBJ2-1, with TRBD2 identical over 11 bases. After removal of 6 bases from V and 4 bases from J, the junction contained 2 bases not matched to a gene. Per germline, CDR1 SNHLY and CDR2 FYNNEI. There are 14 residues in the CDR3. This CDR3 is CASSGTSGYNEQFF. The CDR3 region has the DNA TGTGCCAGCAGCGGGACTAGCGGATACAATGAGCAGTTCTTC.

This chain joins TRBV5-4 and TRBJ2-5; D remains unclear. The CDR3 loop spans 12 amino acids. Trimming took off 4 bases at V and 0 bases at J, with 4 bases between the two ends. Looked up from germline, CDR1 is SGHNT and CDR2 is YYREEE (reference sequence). CDR3 DNA: TGTGCCAGCAGCCCGAACCAAGAGACCCAGTACTTC. It specifies CASSPNQETQYF.

The rearrangement uses TRBV30 and TRBJ2-7; D may be TRBD1 or TRBD2 (5 bases each). This CDR3 comprises 12 residues. Per germline, CDR1 GTSNPN and CDR2 SVGIG (reference sequence). Trimming took off 4 bases at V and 6 bases at J, with 13 bases between the two ends. CDR3 amino acids: CAWNGGWREQYF. DNA for the CDR3: TGTGCCTGGAATGGGGGATGGCGCGAGCAGTACTTC.

The chain carries TRBV7-2 and TRBJ2-1; no clear D gene. The germline V gene has CDR1 SGHTA and CDR2 FQGNSA. The germline V and J ends were trimmed by 4 bases and 0 bases, with 10 bases remaining between them. CDR3 length: 15 amino acids. The CDR3: CASSSPKPSYNEQFF. The CDR3 DNA sequence: TGTGCCAGCAGCTCGCCCAAGCCCTCCTACAATGAGCAGTTCTTC.

This clone was observed a single time. V and J are TRBV5-1 and TRBJ2-3; D is unclear. V shed 3 bases and J shed 2 bases, with 16 bases lying between them. The CDR3 sequence is 16 residues long. The germline gives CDR1 SGHRS, CDR2 YFSETQ. The CDR3 coding sequence is TGCGCCAGCAGCTCTGGCGTAAACTTTGCCACAGATACGCAGTATTTT. It codes for CASSSGVNFATDTQYF.

Only one count was recorded for this clone. The chain has TRBV29-1 and TRBJ2-7; either TRBD1 or TRBD2 may fit D (5 bases each). The CDR3 spans 12 residues. V dropped 6 bases and J dropped 2 bases, with 11 bases sitting between them. CDR1 and CDR2 (germline): SQVTM, ANQGSEA. Written as DNA, the CDR3 is TGCAGCGTAGGGGACCGAGCCTACGAGCAGTACTTC. Translating it yields CSVGDRAYEQYF.

The CDR3: CASGPFSGPNSPLHF. The CDR3 DNA sequence: TGTGCCAGCGGGCCCTTCTCGGGTCCGAATTCACCCCTCCACTTT. J is TRBJ1-6 and V is TRBV25-1; D is undetermined. Germline assignment: CDR1 MGHDK and CDR2 SYGVNS. CDR3 length: 15 residues. V was cut by 8 bases and J by 7 bases, with 18 bases left in between.

This rearrangement joins TRBV2 to TRBJ2-2, with TRBD2 matching over 9 bases. The CDR3 extends over 17 amino acids. Per germline, CDR1 SNHLY and CDR2 FYNNEI. The trim removed 6 bases at V and 6 bases at J, leaving 14 bases unmatched. This chain's CDR3 is CASRLLAGFTGAGELFF. DNA of the CDR3: TGTGCCAGCAGATTGCTAGCGGGGTTCACGGGAGCCGGGGAGCTGTTTTTT.

This chain joins TRBV5-4 and TRBJ2-4; D not certain. Germline lookup yields CDR1 SGHNT and CDR2 YYREEE (reference sequence). CDR3 length equals 15 residues. V gave up 0 bases and J gave up 1 base, with 8 bases separating them. CDR3: CASSLDSAAKNIQYF. The CDR3 bases are TGTGCCAGCAGCTTGGACAGCGCGGCCAAAAACATTCAGTACTTC. Full variable domain (rest looked up from reference TRBV5-4 and TRBJ2-4): ETGVTQSPTHLIKTRGQQVTLRCSSQSGHNTVSWYQQALGQGPQFIFQYYREEENGRGNFPPRFSGLQFPNYSSELNVNALELDDSALYLCASSLDSAAKNIQYFGAGTRLSVL.

This chain links TRBV4-2 with TRBJ2-3, with 8 bases matching TRBD2. The CDR3 sequence is 16 residues long. The J segment lost 3 bases and the V segment lost 1 base, leaving 6 bases of the junction unmatched. Germline lookup yields CDR1 LGHNA and CDR2 YNFKEQ. CDR3 residues: CASSQGVGLGTDTQYF. Written as DNA, the CDR3 is TGTGCCAGCAGCCAAGGAGTGGGACTAGGTACAGATACGCAGTATTTT.

The chain links TRBV10-3 to TRBJ2-6, with D tentatively TRBD2 (6 bases). The V gene lost 0 bases and the J gene lost 4 bases, with 10 bases spanning the gap. This CDR3 has 16 residues. From germline, CDR1 is ENHRY and CDR2 SYGVKD. CDR3 in DNA: TGTGCCATCAGTGAGTCGTTGGGGAGGGGGGCCAACGTCCTGACTTTC. Translated, it gives CAISESLGRGANVLTF.

The rearrangement joins TRBV30 to TRBJ1-3; D possibly corresponds to TRBD1 (5 bases). This CDR3 is built from 14 residues. Trimming removed 3 bases at V and 3 bases at J, with 12 bases between. Germline V gene lookup returns CDR1 GTSNPN and CDR2 SVGIG (reference sequence). The CDR3 loop reads CAWSREGNGNTIYF. CDR3 bases: TGTGCCTGGAGCCGCGAGGGGAATGGAAACACCATATATTTT.

This rearrangement joins TRBV9 to TRBJ2-7; D remains ambiguous. This CDR3 region has 14 residues. Germline CDR1 is SGDLS and CDR2 is YYNGEE. Trimming shortened V by 4 bases and J by 2 bases, and 13 bases separated the two germline ends. The CDR3 DNA sequence: TGTGCCAGCAGCCCCCCCTATCCTCCCTACGAGCAGTACTTC. It codes for CASSPPYPPYEQYF.

The chain carries TRBV5-1 and TRBJ2-7; either TRBD1 or TRBD2 may supply D (6 bases each). V lost 1 base, J lost 3 bases, and 11 bases lay in between. The CDR3 is 14 amino acids. Germline CDR1 reads SGHRS; CDR2 reads YFSETQ. The CDR3, as DNA: TGCGCCAGCAGCTTGTGGGGGGCGGGCTACGAGCAGTACTTC. Translation gives CASSLWGAGYEQYF.

This clone was seen once. The rearrangement joins TRBV2 to TRBJ2-3, with D possibly matching TRBD2 (5 bases). This CDR3 region has 13 residues. In germline, CDR1 is SNHLY, CDR2 FYNNEI. Trimming cost V 8 bases and J 2 bases, with 11 bases left between them. The CDR3 DNA follows: TGTGCCAGCCGTTCGGGAAACACAGATACGCAGTATTTT. The encoded protein is CASRSGNTDTQYF.

The chain combines TRBV6-4 with TRBJ1-5; no firm D call. This CDR3 spans 13 amino acids. V was clipped by 5 bases and J by 7 bases, with 12 bases between them. The V gene's germline CDR1 is MRHNA and CDR2 SNTAGT. CDR3 DNA: TGTGCCAGCAGTTTTGGTCCCGGGCAGCCCCAGCATTTT. Protein sequence: CASSFGPGQPQHF.

V gene TRBV5-1 combines with J gene TRBJ2-5, with 7 positions matching TRBD2. The V gene's germline CDR1 is SGHRS and CDR2 YFSETQ. The CDR3 spans 16 residues. The V gene end was trimmed by 0 bases and the J gene end by 2 bases; junction bases not matched to a gene: 7. CDR3 nucleotides: TGCGCCAGCAGCTTGGGGCCTAGCGGAGTTCAAGAGACCCAGTACTTC. It yields the protein CASSLGPSGVQETQYF.

V and J are TRBV18 and TRBJ2-3; D ambiguous. Germline V gene data show CDR1 as KGHSH and CDR2 as LQKENI. V lost 0 bases and J 6 bases, leaving 7 bases between the germline ends. The CDR3 sequence is 13 residues long. CDR3 in DNA: TGTGCCAGCTCACCACCGGGGATGGATACGCAGTATTTT. Residues: CASSPPGMDTQYF.